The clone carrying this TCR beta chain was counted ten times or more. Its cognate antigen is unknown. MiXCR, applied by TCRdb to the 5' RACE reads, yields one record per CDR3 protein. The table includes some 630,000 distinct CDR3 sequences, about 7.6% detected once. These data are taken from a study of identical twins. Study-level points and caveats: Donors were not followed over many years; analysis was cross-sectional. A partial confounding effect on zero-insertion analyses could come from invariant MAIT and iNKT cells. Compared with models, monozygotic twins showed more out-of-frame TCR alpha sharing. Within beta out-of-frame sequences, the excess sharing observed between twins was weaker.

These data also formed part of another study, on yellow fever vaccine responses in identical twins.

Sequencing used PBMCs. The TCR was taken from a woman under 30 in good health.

CDR3: CASSLSGDYRTGELFF. The CDR3 nucleotides read TGTGCCAGCAGTTTATCGGGGGACTACCGCACCGGGGAGCTGTTTTTT. The chain joins TRBV28 to TRBJ2-2, with 7 bases matching TRBD2. The V gene's germline CDR1 is MDHEN and CDR2 SYDVKM. The CDR3 totals 16 residues. Losses at the gene ends were 1 base for V and 4 bases for J; bases not matched to a gene: 6.